This T cell receptor (beta chain) is drawn from a study of early T cells in non-severe SARS-CoV-2 infection. At the level of the study: Sequencing of bulk RNA from unsorted whole blood was done, without chain pairing.

The table lists this clonotype with many counts. Individual cDNA molecules were tagged with unique molecular identifiers, the study reported. One entry per CDR3 protein, called by TCRdb with MiXCR from the 5' RACE reads. The profile shows about 35,000 distinct CDR3 sequences, 4% to 5% of them singletons. This TCR was sampled from an adult who was a healthcare worker with PCR-confirmed SARS-CoV-2 infection or an uninfected control (not recorded which). The source material was whole blood.

The CDR3 nucleotides are TGTGCCAGCAGCTTAGCGCTCGACACCTATGGCTACACCTTC. This sequence encodes CASSLALDTYGYTF. The V call is TRBV7-2, the J call TRBJ1-2; D unclear. V was pared by 0 bases and J by 4 bases, with 9 bases between. The CDR3 length is 14 residues. The V gene's germline CDR1 is SGHTA and CDR2 FQGNSA. The whole variable domain, filled in from reference TRBV7-2 and TRBJ1-2, reads GAGVSQSPSNKVTEKGKDVELRCDPISGHTALYWYRQSLGQGLEFLIYFQGNSAPDKSGLPSDRFSAERTGGSVSTLTIQRTQQEDSAVYLCASSLALDTYGYTFGSGTRLTVV.